The next 24 T cell receptor beta chains were all read from a single sample in a study of OX40 agonist ivuxolimab in advanced cancers. Clones were sequenced by immunoSEQ multiplex PCR, and TCRdb holds only the in-frame ones, with some missing. The repertoire holds about 37,000 clones, with approximately 80% as singletons. The material sequenced was CD4+ or CD8+ T cells sorted from blood, taken in a trial of the OX40 agonist ivuxolimab. Receptors originate from an adult with an advanced solid tumor such as melanoma, head and neck, liver or kidney cancer.

This clone was detected a few times. In DNA, the CDR3 is TGTGCCAGCAGTTATGGGACGGCCTCCTACGAGCAGTACTTC. As protein: CASSYGTASYEQYF. This rearrangement joins TRBV6-5 to TRBJ2-7; D may match TRBD1 or TRBD2 (5 bases each). The CDR3 is 14 residues long. From germline, CDR1 is MNHEY and CDR2 SVGAGI. Trimming removed 3 bases from V and 0 bases from J, with 9 bases in between.

The chain joins TRBV5-4 to TRBJ2-4, with 8 nucleotides matching TRBD2. Germline V gives CDR1 SGHNT, CDR2 YYREEE (reference sequence). CDR3 size: 15 residues. Losses at the gene ends were 4 bases for V and 3 bases for J; bases not matched to a gene: 6. The CDR3 DNA is TGTGCCAGCAGCCCCCCGGGGGGGGGCAAAAACATTCAGTACTTC. Translated: CASSPPGGGKNIQYF.

V and J are TRBV7-3 and TRBJ2-3, with TRBD2 as a possible D gene (5 bases). This CDR3 comprises 15 residues. Germline loops: CDR1 SGHTA, CDR2 FQGTGA. V was clipped by 2 bases and J by 0 bases, with 9 bases between them. Here the CDR3 reads CASSLAGASTDTQYF. CDR3 coding DNA: TGTGCCAGCAGCTTAGCGGGTGCTAGCACAGATACGCAGTATTTT.

The chain joins TRBV4-1 to TRBJ1-1; a weak D match, TRBD1 (5 bases). Trimming took 1 base from V and 0 from J, leaving 9 bases between them. CDR1 and CDR2 from the germline V gene are MGHRA and YSYEKL. The CDR3 is 15 amino acids. The CDR3 DNA reads as TGCGCCAGCAGCCAAGGACAGCAAGTGAACACTGAAGCTTTCTTT. Translated, it gives CASSQGQQVNTEAFF.

The V gene is TRBV6-1, the J gene TRBJ2-7, with a tentative D call TRBD2 (7 bases). There are 13 residues in the CDR3. Per germline, CDR1 MNHNS and CDR2 SASEGT. Between the trimmed V and J ends, which lost 8 bases and 2 bases, there was a span of 13 bases. In DNA, the CDR3 is TGTGCCAGCGGGGCGGGGGCCACCTACGAGCAGTACTTC. Protein: CASGAGATYEQYF.

CDR3: CASSLAGGGAKNIQYF. The DNA for the CDR3 is TGTGCCAGCTCACTAGCGGGCGGCGGGGCCAAAAACATTCAGTACTTC. This chain connects TRBV18 to TRBJ2-4; 7 bases align to TRBD2. The CDR3 has 16 amino acids. Looked up from germline, CDR1 is KGHSH and CDR2 is LQKENI. The trim removed 4 bases at V and 1 base at J, leaving 7 bases unmatched.

This clone was counted between two and nine times. This chain connects TRBV27 to TRBJ1-2; the D gene is possibly TRBD1 (5 bases). CDR1 is MNHEY, CDR2 SMNVEV, per germline (reference sequence). The CDR3 has 15 residues. V was shortened by 2 bases and J by 6 bases, with 16 bases between the two germline ends. CDR3 bases: TGTGCCAGCAGTTTAGGGGCGACGGGTGGGCATGGCTACACCTTC. Translating gives CASSLGATGGHGYTF.

The CDR3 is CASSSRTSGRSDTQYF. CDR3 nucleotides: TGTGCCAGCAGCTCGCGGACTAGCGGGAGGTCAGATACGCAGTATTTT. The gene calls are TRBV5-4 and TRBJ2-3; TRBD2 matches 14 bases. CDR1 is SGHNT, CDR2 YYREEE, per germline (reference sequence). The CDR3 has 16 residues. The junction had 4 bases not matched to a gene; V was cut back by 3 bases and J by 4 bases.

This chain connects TRBV28 to TRBJ1-1; D ambiguous. The CDR3 runs 16 residues. Per the germline V gene, CDR1 is MDHEN and CDR2 is SYDVKM. V lost 3 bases and J lost 1, with 15 bases in between. The CDR3 here is CASSFRSPRPNTEAFF. In nucleotides, the CDR3 is TGTGCCAGCAGTTTTCGGAGCCCGAGGCCGAACACTGAAGCTTTCTTT.

The chain recombines TRBV19 with TRBJ1-5; a possible D gene is TRBD1 (5 bases). Trimming took off 4 bases at V and 6 bases at J, with 10 bases between the two ends. CDR3 size: 13 residues. Germline V lookup: CDR1 LNHDA, CDR2 SQIVND (reference sequence). This CDR3 is CASSKRQPQPQHF. The CDR3 DNA is TGTGCCAGTAGTAAGCGACAGCCTCAGCCCCAGCATTTT. The full variable domain, with the rest looked up from reference TRBV19 and TRBJ1-5, is DGGITQSPKYLFRKEGQNVTLSCEQNLNHDAMYWYRQDPGQGLRLIYYSQIVNDFQKGDIAEGYSVSREKKESFPLTVTSAQKNPTAFYLCASSKRQPQPQHFGDGTRLSIL.

This chain connects TRBV2 to TRBJ2-3, with a weak D call TRBD2 (6 bases). Germline V CDR1 and CDR2: SNHLY, FYNNEI. Trimming cost V 6 bases and J 4 bases, with 11 bases left between them. This CDR3 has 13 amino acids. The CDR3, as DNA: TGTGCCAGCAGGAAGGAGGGGCCAGATACGCAGTATTTT. This translates into CASRKEGPDTQYF.

The chain is built from TRBV21-1 and TRBJ2-1; the table's TRBD2 call for D was not verified on the DNA. TRBV21-1 corresponds to a pseudogene. This CDR3 spans 16 amino acids. The CDR3 DNA sequence: TGTGCCGTATCATGCCCAAGGGAGACCTACTACAATGAGCAGTTCTTC. This encodes CAVSCPRETYYNEQFF.

This chain uses TRBV20-1 with TRBJ2-1, with D perhaps TRBD2 (5 bases). The germline gives CDR1 DFQATT, CDR2 SNEGSKA (reference sequence). The CDR3 is 11 amino acids. V lost 5 bases to trimming and J lost 8 bases, with 10 bases between them. The CDR3 nucleotides read TGCAGTGCTTCCCTGAGGGATGAGCAGTTCTTC. It codes for CSASLRDEQFF.

The rearrangement joins TRBV10-3 to TRBJ2-3, with 9 bases identical to TRBD2. The ends lost 8 bases at V and 4 bases at J; junction bases unmatched: 7. The CDR3 has 14 amino acids. Per germline, CDR1 ENHRY and CDR2 SYGVKD. The CDR3 region has the DNA TGTGCCATCGCCCAGCGGGAGGTGGCAGATACGCAGTATTTT. This codes for CAIAQREVADTQYF.

This clone was counted a single time. The chain links TRBV4-2 to TRBJ2-3, with D maybe TRBD1 (5 bases). V shed 4 bases and J shed 5 bases, with 13 bases lying between them. Germline-derived CDR1 and CDR2 are LGHNA and YNFKEQ. The CDR3 has 14 residues. DNA for the CDR3: TGTGCCAGCAGCCTCCGACAGTCGGAAGATACGCAGTATTTT. This encodes CASSLRQSEDTQYF.

The chain uses TRBV6-6 and TRBJ1-4; D unresolved. The V end lost 2 bases, the J end lost 3 bases, and 4 bases lay between the germline ends. There are 13 residues in the CDR3. Germline CDR1 reads MNHNY; CDR2 reads SVGAGI (reference sequence). The CDR3 coding sequence is TGTGCCAGCAGTTACGGGCCTAATGAAAAACTGTTTTTT. Protein sequence: CASSYGPNEKLFF.

The CDR3 bases are TGTGCCAGTAGTCTAAGGACAGGGGGGAAGGCTAACTATGGCTACACCTTC. Translation: CASSLRTGGKANYGYTF. The J gene is TRBJ1-2, the V gene TRBV19, with 10 nucleotides matching TRBD1. Germline-derived CDR1 and CDR2 are LNHDA and SQIVND (reference sequence). This CDR3 spans 17 amino acids. V dropped 5 bases and J dropped 0; count of bases not matched to a gene: 9.

The gene calls are TRBV2 and TRBJ2-7; 8 bases line up with TRBD1. CDR1 and CDR2 from the germline V gene are SNHLY and FYNNEI. This CDR3 has 14 amino acids. V lost 6 bases to trimming and J lost 6 bases; unmatched junction nucleotides: 10. This CDR3 reads CASRPVGQALEQYF. The CDR3, as DNA: TGTGCCAGCAGACCGGTGGGACAGGCCCTCGAGCAGTACTTC.

The rearrangement links TRBV9 to TRBJ1-3, with unresolved D. The V and J ends lost 0 bases and 1 base respectively, with 14 bases between them. This CDR3 comprises 17 residues. Germline CDR1 reads SGDLS; CDR2 reads YYNGEE. CDR3 sequence reads: CASSVGFTVESGNTIYF. Here the CDR3 DNA reads TGTGCCAGCAGCGTAGGGTTTACAGTAGAGTCTGGAAACACCATATATTTT.

This rearrangement joins TRBV2 to TRBJ1-5; TRBD1 might be the D (5 bases). This CDR3 has 15 residues. Germline V CDR1 and CDR2: SNHLY, FYNNEI. V was cut by 1 base and J by 3 bases, with 10 bases left in between. For the CDR3, the DNA is TGTGCCAGCAGTGAAGGGACGACAGCCAATCAGCCCCAGCATTTT. Amino acid sequence: CASSEGTTANQPQHF. The variable domain in full, completed from reference TRBV2 and TRBJ1-5, reads EPEVTQTPSHQVTQMGQEVILRCVPISNHLYFYWYRQILGQKVEFLVSFYNNEISEKSEIFDDQFSVERPDGSNFTLKIRSTKLEDSAMYFCASSEGTTANQPQHFGDGTRLSIL.

This sequence joins TRBV7-2 and TRBJ2-7, with 13 bases lining up with TRBD2. The germline V gene has CDR1 SGHTA and CDR2 FQGNSA. The CDR3 spans 17 residues. After removal of 3 bases from V and 0 bases from J, the junction contained 5 bases not matched to a gene. CDR3 loop: CASSLGLAGRSSYEQYF. CDR3 coding DNA: TGTGCCAGCAGCTTGGGACTAGCGGGGCGGAGCTCCTACGAGCAGTACTTC.

The genes are TRBV7-9 and TRBJ2-2; D ambiguous. Germline CDR1 is SEHNR and CDR2 is FQNEAQ (reference sequence). The CDR3 spans 17 residues. V lost 1 base, J lost 1 base, and 13 bases lay in between. The CDR3 DNA sequence: TGTGCCAGCAGCTTAGGTAGGGCGGTACTGAACACCGGGGAGCTGTTTTTT. Its translation: CASSLGRAVLNTGELFF. Together with reference TRBV7-9 and TRBJ2-2, the CDR3 gives the full variable domain: DTGVSQNPRHKITKRGQNVTFRCDPISEHNRLYWYRQTLGQGPEFLTYFQNEAQLEKSRLLSDRFSAERPKGSFSTLEIQRTEQGDSAMYLCASSLGRAVLNTGELFFGEGSRLTVL.

The rearrangement joins TRBV2 to TRBJ2-5; D call uncertain. The J call may be in error: the DNA end matches TRBJ2-7 better. CDR1 is SNHLY and CDR2 is FYNNEI in the germline V gene. This CDR3 is 10 amino acids long. The CDR3 DNA follows: TGTGCCAGCAGTGAAGACGAGCAGTACTTC. Encoded protein: CASSEDEQYF.

The chain uses TRBV7-2 and TRBJ1-6; no clear D gene. Germline CDR1 and CDR2: SGHTA and FQGNSA. Trimming removed 1 base at V and 10 bases at J, with 8 bases between. This CDR3 region has 13 residues. The CDR3 DNA follows: TGTGCCAGCAGCTTAGTTTCTGGATCACCCCTCCACTTT. Translation: CASSLVSGSPLHF.